This T cell receptor beta chain was profiled in a study of beta chain features in type 1 diabetes. The entirety of the isolated RNA underwent reverse transcription, so expressed TCRB transcripts were sequenced. Repertoires were generated with immunoSEQ multiplex PCR, while TCRdb's copy carries only in-frame clones and drops some. The sample shows under 400,000 clones, roughly a fifth of them seen only once. This clone was seen more than once but under ten times. The ends were cut back, 7 bases at V and 1 base at J, with 17 bases in the middle. CDR1 and CDR2 from the germline V gene are SQVTM and ANQGSEA. The CDR3 has 14 residues.

The sequence came from a woman younger than 30 in good health. The chain carries TRBV29-1 and TRBJ2-7, with D possibly being TRBD2 (5 bases). The sample taken for sequencing was naive CD4+ T cells from blood. CDR3 nucleotide sequence: TGCAGCGCTTCCCCTCGGGGAAGGTCCTACGAGCAGTACTTC. This sequence encodes CSASPRGRSYEQYF.